This passage covers 16 T cell receptor beta chains from one sample sequenced in a study of T cell changes during pregnancy in multiple sclerosis. TCRdb's table, derived via immunoSEQ multiplex PCR, lists solely in-frame clones and lacks some. The table includes about 84,000 clones, nearly 95% detected once. The source was peripheral blood, collected in the second trimester of pregnancy. These receptors were obtained from a female donor in good health, enrolled as a control in a pregnancy study.

The V and J genes are TRBV7-9 and TRBJ2-2; D gene uncertain. V was cut by 5 bases and J by 6 bases, with 13 bases left in between. CDR3 length equals 14 residues. Germline V gene lookup returns CDR1 SEHNR and CDR2 FQNEAQ (reference sequence). The CDR3: CASSTIRGPGELFF. CDR3 bases: TGTGCCAGCAGCACCATACGTGGGCCCGGGGAGCTGTTTTTT.

V gene TRBV5-4 combines with J gene TRBJ2-1; maybe TRBD1 (6 bases). V shed 5 bases and J shed 4 bases, with 19 bases lying between them. The length of the CDR3 is 16 residues. The germline CDR1 and CDR2 sequences are SGHNT and YYREEE (reference sequence). The CDR3 nucleotides read TGTGCCAGCAGTTCCGCGGGTAGGGGGAATTACAATGAGCAGTTCTTC. Protein sequence: CASSSAGRGNYNEQFF.

This rearrangement joins TRBV23-1 to TRBJ2-6; 7 bases line up with TRBD1. TRBV23-1 is filed as an ORF, its function uncertain. Trimming at V came to 4 bases and at J to 0 bases, leaving 9 bases not matched to a gene. The CDR3 loop spans 18 amino acids. CDR3 bases: TGCGCCAGCAGTCTAGACAGGGTACCCTACTCTGGGGCCAACGTCCTGACTTTC. Residues: CASSLDRVPYSGANVLTF.

Turning to this clone: Other DNA sequences within the sample encode an identical CDR3. The rearrangement uses TRBV27 and TRBJ1-1; D remains ambiguous. Germline V gives CDR1 MNHEY, CDR2 SMNVEV (reference sequence). The CDR3 is 13 residues long. Between the trimmed V and J ends, which lost 2 bases and 1 base, there was a span of 5 bases. CDR3 nucleotide sequence: TGTGCCAGCAGTTTAGGCAGGAACACTGAAGCTTTCTTT. It is translated as CASSLGRNTEAFF.

The V and J genes are TRBV6-5 and TRBJ1-5; TRBD1 aligns across 7 bases. In germline, CDR1 is MNHEY, CDR2 SVGAGI. The CDR3 extends over 15 amino acids. J gave up 7 bases and V 0 bases, and 6 bases lay outside the gene matches. CDR3 region: CASSYSGGAGQPQHF. CDR3 DNA: TGTGCCAGCAGTTACTCAGGGGGCGCAGGCCAGCCCCAGCATTTT.

This clone was seen only once. The J gene is TRBJ2-1, the V gene TRBV11-2; TRBD2 matches 13 bases. The germline gives CDR1 SGHAT, CDR2 FQNNGV. J was trimmed by 10 bases and V by 5 bases; bases with no gene match: 8. The CDR3 has 15 residues. CDR3 coding DNA: TGTGCCAGCAGCCCCCAACTAGCGGGAGGGGAAGAGCAGTTCTTC. Protein product: CASSPQLAGGEEQFF.

The gene calls are TRBV4-2 and TRBJ1-3; D gene ambiguous. The CDR3 is 16 residues long. With 7 bases removed from V and 4 bases from J, the gap between germline ends came to 20 bases. Germline V gene data show CDR1 as LGHNA and CDR2 as YNFKEQ. CDR3 coding DNA: TGTGCCAGCAACCCGGGTGGGTTTTCCTCGGGAAACACCATATATTTT. Translated, it gives CASNPGGFSSGNTIYF.

This chain links TRBV4-2 with TRBJ2-1; 14 bases map to TRBD2. Germline values: CDR1 LGHNA, CDR2 YNFKEQ. CDR3 length equals 16 residues. The V gene end was trimmed by 4 bases and the J gene end by 7 bases; junction bases not matched to a gene: 6. The CDR3 is CASSRATSGRGNEQFF. DNA for the CDR3: TGTGCCAGCAGCCGAGCGACTAGCGGGAGGGGGAATGAGCAGTTCTTC.

The CDR3 DNA is TGCAGCGTCACCGCAGGACAGGGGGTTCTCGAGCAGTACTTC. Encoded protein: CSVTAGQGVLEQYF. The V gene is TRBV29-1, the J gene TRBJ2-7; 10 nucleotides match TRBD1. The CDR3 sequence is 14 residues long. The germline CDR1 and CDR2 sequences are SQVTM and ANQGSEA. J was trimmed by 6 bases and V by 6 bases; bases with no gene match: 11.

This clone was counted only a few times. The same CDR3 is also encoded by other DNA sequences in this sample. The chain joins TRBV2 to TRBJ2-1; D is undetermined. CDR3 length equals 11 residues. V was cut by 5 bases and J by 4 bases, with 3 bases left in between. Germline V CDR1 and CDR2: SNHLY, FYNNEI. The CDR3 reads CASSPYNEQFF. CDR3 DNA sequence: TGTGCCAGCAGTCCATACAATGAGCAGTTCTTC.

V and J are TRBV6-1 and TRBJ2-1; TRBD1 matches at 9 bases. CDR1 is MNHNS and CDR2 is SASEGT in the germline V gene. The CDR3 has 14 residues. With 1 base clipped from V and 10 bases from J, the junction kept 5 bases outside the gene matches. The CDR3 DNA follows: TGTGCCAGCAGTGAAGACAGGGGGCGCGGGGAGCAGTTCTTC. This translates into CASSEDRGRGEQFF.

The J gene is TRBJ1-1, the V gene TRBV19, with 9 bases matching TRBD1. The V gene's germline CDR1 is LNHDA and CDR2 SQIVND (reference sequence). Unmatched junction bases numbered 11, after V lost 4 bases and J lost 5 bases. The CDR3 is 16 amino acids. The CDR3 spells CASSTLSGTGRTEAFF. The CDR3 DNA reads TGTGCCAGTAGTACCCTTTCCGGGACAGGGAGGACTGAAGCTTTCTTT.

A note on this clone: Additional DNA sequences in this sample encode the identical CDR3. The chain has TRBV18 and TRBJ1-2; D gene unclear. Trimming shortened V by 6 bases and J by 6 bases, and 11 bases separated the two germline ends. Germline V gene data show CDR1 as KGHSH and CDR2 as LQKENI. The CDR3 covers 12 residues. The DNA of the CDR3 is TGTGCCAGCTCGCCAATTGAGGATGGCTACACCTTC. Translated: CASSPIEDGYTF.

CDR3 sequence (DNA): TGCGCCAGCAGGGGCGCCGGGGACAATGAGCAGTTCTTC. It translates to CASRGAGDNEQFF. The chain has TRBV5-1 and TRBJ2-1; possible D gene TRBD2, 5 bases. CDR3 length: 13 residues. The V end was cut by 5 bases, the J end by 5 bases, with 11 bases between. CDR1 SGHRS and CDR2 YFSETQ come from the germline V gene.

V is TRBV28 and J is TRBJ2-2; 7 nucleotides agree with TRBD1. The CDR3 runs to 12 residues. Germline V gives CDR1 MDHEN, CDR2 SYDVKM. The ends lost 11 bases at V and 4 bases at J; junction bases unmatched: 4. The CDR3 DNA follows: TGTGCCGCCACAGGGGCCACCGGGGAGCTGTTTTTT. Protein product: CAATGATGELFF.

This chain uses TRBV5-1 with TRBJ2-3, with a weak D call TRBD1 (6 bases). In germline, CDR1 is SGHRS, CDR2 YFSETQ. Deletions cut 0 bases from V and 4 bases from J, with 12 bases between. The CDR3 has 15 amino acids. In DNA form, the CDR3 reads TGCGCCAGCAGCTTGGAGGGCAGGGGTGCAGATACGCAGTATTTT. Its protein is CASSLEGRGADTQYF.